A single sample gave rise to the 17 T cell receptor beta chains below, sequenced in a study of blood T cell repertoires in COVID-19. Repertoires were generated with immunoSEQ multiplex PCR, while TCRdb's copy carries only in-frame clones and drops some. The table lists approximately 290,000 clones, approximately 86% of them singletons, with about 2.3% in the top ten. Sequencing used peripheral blood. All receptors derive from a man aged 18 to 30 with active or convalescent COVID-19.

V usage is TRBV2 and J usage is TRBJ2-1; D gene uncertain. V was trimmed by 7 bases and J by 0 bases, leaving 7 bases between them. Germline V gives CDR1 SNHLY, CDR2 FYNNEI. This CDR3 contains 13 residues. The DNA for the CDR3 is TGTGCCAGCACCCCGAGCTCCTACAATGAGCAGTTCTTC. This codes for CASTPSSYNEQFF.

The V call is TRBV5-1, the J call TRBJ2-1, with TRBD2 matching 10 bases. The CDR3 has 14 amino acids. V was pared by 4 bases and J by 7 bases, with 5 bases of the junction left unmatched. Germline V gene lookup returns CDR1 SGHRS and CDR2 YFSETQ. The chain's CDR3 is CASSQLAGFNEQFF. The CDR3 DNA reads as TGCGCCAGCAGCCAACTAGCGGGATTTAATGAGCAGTTCTTC.

The rearrangement joins TRBV28 to TRBJ2-3, with D perhaps TRBD1 (6 bases). Deletions cut 5 bases from V and 1 base from J, with 13 bases between. This CDR3 is built from 15 residues. CDR1 MDHEN and CDR2 SYDVKM come from the germline V gene. CDR3 amino acids: CASSEAGTRTDTQYF. CDR3 bases: TGTGCCAGCAGTGAGGCCGGGACACGCACAGATACGCAGTATTTT. Full variable domain (outside the CDR3, taken from reference TRBV28 and TRBJ2-3): DVKVTQSSRYLVKRTGEKVFLECVQDMDHENMFWYRQDPGLGLRLIYFSYDVKMKEKGDIPEGYSVSREKKERFSLILESASTNQTSMYLCASSEAGTRTDTQYFGPGTRLTVL.

The chain uses TRBV6-5 and TRBJ2-7; D is perhaps TRBD2 (6 bases). The CDR3 runs to 13 residues. V was pared by 5 bases and J by 7 bases, with 15 bases between. Germline CDR1 reads MNHEY; CDR2 reads SVGAGI. As DNA, the CDR3 is TGTGCCAGCAGTCAACCGGGGGTTAAGGAGCAGTACTTC. This gives the protein CASSQPGVKEQYF.

The V and J genes are TRBV11-3 and TRBJ2-3, with 7 bases lining up with TRBD2. V lost 2 bases and J lost 5; bases outside the gene matches: 7. The CDR3 sequence is 15 residues long. The germline V gene has CDR1 SGHNT and CDR2 YENEEA. The CDR3 loop reads CASSLRSLAEDTQYF. The CDR3 DNA is TGTGCCAGCAGCTTAAGGTCCCTAGCGGAAGATACGCAGTATTTT.

The rearrangement uses TRBV27 and TRBJ1-1, with TRBD1 as a possible D gene (6 bases). Trimming left V 6 bases short and J 0 bases short, with 11 bases between. Germline V lookup: CDR1 MNHEY, CDR2 SMNVEV (reference sequence). The CDR3 has 14 residues. Here the CDR3 DNA reads TGTGCCAGCAGCCGTGGACAGTTGAACACTGAAGCTTTCTTT. Translated: CASSRGQLNTEAFF.

The chain links TRBV28 to TRBJ1-6; 7 nucleotides align to TRBD1. The CDR3 runs to 15 residues. Unmatched junction bases numbered 4, after V lost 8 bases and J lost 0 bases. The V gene's germline CDR1 is MDHEN and CDR2 SYDVKM. The CDR3 sequence is CASSGGSSYNSPLHF. The CDR3 DNA is TGTGCCAGCTCAGGGGGGAGCTCCTATAATTCACCCCTCCACTTT.

This chain connects TRBV6-5 to TRBJ1-4, with D tentatively TRBD1 (5 bases). The germline gives CDR1 MNHEY, CDR2 SVGAGI. The CDR3 is 14 amino acids. V was clipped by 8 bases and J by 5 bases, with 15 bases between them. This CDR3 is CASGQTDLNEKLFF. The DNA for the CDR3 is TGTGCCAGCGGTCAGACAGACCTAAATGAAAAACTGTTTTTT.

In DNA, the CDR3 is TGTGCCAGCAGCCTCCAGGGGGCGGCCGAGCAGTACTTC. Translated: CASSLQGAAEQYF. The V gene is TRBV7-8, the J gene TRBJ2-7; 8 bases align to TRBD1. Germline trimming cut 5 bases from V and 6 bases from J; bases unmatched to any gene: 6. Germline V gene sequence: CDR1 SGHVS, CDR2 FQNEAQ. The CDR3 is 13 amino acids.

This clone was counted a single time. The rearrangement uses TRBV6-5 and TRBJ2-7; D might be TRBD1 (6 bases). CDR3 length equals 14 residues. Deletions cut 6 bases from V and 3 bases from J, with 15 bases between. CDR1 MNHEY and CDR2 SVGAGI come from the germline V gene. The CDR3 here is CASSYRQGNYEQYF. CDR3 DNA sequence: TGTGCCAGCAGCTACAGGCAGGGGAACTACGAGCAGTACTTC.

As DNA, the CDR3 is TGTGCCAGCACCCGACAGGGGGCCAATCAGCCCCAGCATTTT. Its translation is CASTRQGANQPQHF. The rearrangement uses TRBV6-6 and TRBJ1-5, with 10 bases that match TRBD1. Trimming cost V 7 bases and J 3 bases; bases outside gene matches: 3. The CDR3 consists of 14 residues. The germline V gene encodes CDR1 MNHNY and CDR2 SVGAGI (reference sequence).

This sequence joins TRBV7-9 and TRBJ2-1; D uncertain. Germline V gene sequence: CDR1 SEHNR, CDR2 FQNEAQ (reference sequence). The CDR3 contains 16 residues. V lost 5 bases, J lost 0 bases, and 14 bases lay in between. The CDR3 DNA follows: TGTGCCAGCAGCCACGTGGTGGAGAGCTCCTACAATGAGCAGTTCTTC. This encodes CASSHVVESSYNEQFF. Combining the CDR3 with reference TRBV7-9 and TRBJ2-1 gives the whole variable domain DTGVSQNPRHKITKRGQNVTFRCDPISEHNRLYWYRQTLGQGPEFLTYFQNEAQLEKSRLLSDRFSAERPKGSFSTLEIQRTEQGDSAMYLCASSHVVESSYNEQFFGPGTRLTVL.

This chain's CDR3 is CASSPWGGVRSYQPQHF. The DNA of the CDR3 is TGTGCCAGCAGCCCCTGGGGGGGGGTGCGGTCCTATCAGCCCCAGCATTTT. This rearrangement joins TRBV7-2 to TRBJ1-5; maybe TRBD1 (5 bases). The germline V gene encodes CDR1 SGHTA and CDR2 FQGNSA. V lost 5 bases and J lost 5, with 22 bases in between. This CDR3 has 17 amino acids. The variable domain in full, completed from reference TRBV7-2 and TRBJ1-5, reads GAGVSQSPSNKVTEKGKDVELRCDPISGHTALYWYRQSLGQGLEFLIYFQGNSAPDKSGLPSDRFSAERTGGSVSTLTIQRTQQEDSAVYLCASSPWGGVRSYQPQHFGDGTRLSIL.

The rearrangement uses TRBV4-1 and TRBJ2-1, with D hard to call. This CDR3 region has 12 residues. The germline V gene has CDR1 MGHRA and CDR2 YSYEKL. The V gene lost 0 bases and the J gene lost 9 bases, with 6 bases spanning the gap. The CDR3: CASSQDAGEQFF. The CDR3 region has the DNA TGCGCCAGCAGCCAAGATGCAGGTGAGCAGTTCTTC.

DNA of the CDR3: TGTGCCAGCAGCGCGACAGGGGGTTATGGCTACACCTTC. This codes for CASSATGGYGYTF. The rearrangement links TRBV5-6 to TRBJ1-2; 9 nucleotides agree with TRBD1. The CDR3 consists of 13 residues. Germline V gives CDR1 SGHDT, CDR2 YYEEEE. With 4 bases clipped from V and 5 bases from J, the junction kept 3 bases outside the gene matches. The full variable domain, in which reference TRBV5-6 and TRBJ1-2 provide the parts outside the CDR3, is DAGVTQSPTHLIKTRGQQVTLRCSPKSGHDTVSWYQQALGQGPQFIFQYYEEEERQRGNFPDRFSGHQFPNYSSELNVNALLLGDSALYLCASSATGGYGYTFGSGTRLTVV.

The chain carries TRBV15 and TRBJ2-5; 8 bases line up with TRBD2. CDR3 length: 16 residues. V trimming: 5 bases; J trimming: 6 bases; junction bases outside the gene matches: 14. Germline CDR1 LNHNV, CDR2 YYDKDF (reference sequence). The CDR3 DNA sequence: TGTGCCACCAGCGGGGCCTCAAGCGGGAGTAGGAAGACCCAGTACTTC. Translation: CATSGASSGSRKTQYF.

In this sample, this clone turned up a few times. The V gene is TRBV5-5, the J gene TRBJ1-1, with 8 bases fitting TRBD1. Looked up from germline, CDR1 is SGHKS and CDR2 is YYEKEE (reference sequence). This CDR3 has 15 residues. With 4 bases clipped from V and 8 bases from J, the junction kept 13 bases outside the gene matches. This chain's CDR3 is CASSLYRSQGAEAFF. In DNA, the CDR3 is TGTGCCAGCAGCCTTTACCGAAGCCAGGGGGCCGAAGCTTTCTTT.